The TCR beta chain under discussion was sequenced for a study of PD-1 blockade in classical Hodgkin lymphoma. Notes on the study in general: Those achieving complete response showed baseline diversity like newly diagnosed patients.

The sample's time point: cycle 4 day 1 (C4D1), after 5 to 7 weeks of nivolumab. Relapse was seen in all patients after autologous stem cell transplantation, and brentuximab vedotin exposure was variable. From thawed PBMCs, CD4+ T cells were purified using magnetic negative selection. J was trimmed by 9 bases and V by 5 bases; bases with no gene match: 18. The CDR3 spans 16 residues. Germline V lookup: CDR1 SGHTS, CDR2 YDEGEE. Concerning this clone itself: Its target is not known.

Generated by immunoSEQ multiplex PCR, the TCRdb table keeps only in-frame clones and is missing some. The repertoire holds 20,000 to 25,000 clones, with approximately 67% as singletons. The material was CD4+ T cells from blood, obtained before the fourth cycle of nivolumab. This chain links TRBV5-8 with TRBJ1-1, with TRBD1 matching 8 bases. The receptor's source is a human donor with classical Hodgkin lymphoma. This CDR3 is CASRQLLRDRSPQAFF. CDR3 bases: TGTGCCAGCAGACAGCTACTCCGGGACAGGAGCCCTCAAGCTTTCTTT.